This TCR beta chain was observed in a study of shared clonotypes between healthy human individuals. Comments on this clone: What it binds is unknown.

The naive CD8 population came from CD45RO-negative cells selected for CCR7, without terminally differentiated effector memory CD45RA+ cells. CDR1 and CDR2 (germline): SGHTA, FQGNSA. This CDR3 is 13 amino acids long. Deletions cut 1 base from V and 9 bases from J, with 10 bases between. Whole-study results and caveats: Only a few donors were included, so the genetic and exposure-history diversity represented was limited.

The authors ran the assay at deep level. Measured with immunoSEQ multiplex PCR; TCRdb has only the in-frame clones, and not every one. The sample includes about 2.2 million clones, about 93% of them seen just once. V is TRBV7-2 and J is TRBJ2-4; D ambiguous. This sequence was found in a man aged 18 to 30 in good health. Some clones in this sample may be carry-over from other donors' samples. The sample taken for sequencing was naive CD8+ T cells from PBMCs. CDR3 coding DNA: TGTGCCAGCAGCTTAGGTTGGTTGGGCATTCAGTACTTC. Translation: CASSLGWLGIQYF.